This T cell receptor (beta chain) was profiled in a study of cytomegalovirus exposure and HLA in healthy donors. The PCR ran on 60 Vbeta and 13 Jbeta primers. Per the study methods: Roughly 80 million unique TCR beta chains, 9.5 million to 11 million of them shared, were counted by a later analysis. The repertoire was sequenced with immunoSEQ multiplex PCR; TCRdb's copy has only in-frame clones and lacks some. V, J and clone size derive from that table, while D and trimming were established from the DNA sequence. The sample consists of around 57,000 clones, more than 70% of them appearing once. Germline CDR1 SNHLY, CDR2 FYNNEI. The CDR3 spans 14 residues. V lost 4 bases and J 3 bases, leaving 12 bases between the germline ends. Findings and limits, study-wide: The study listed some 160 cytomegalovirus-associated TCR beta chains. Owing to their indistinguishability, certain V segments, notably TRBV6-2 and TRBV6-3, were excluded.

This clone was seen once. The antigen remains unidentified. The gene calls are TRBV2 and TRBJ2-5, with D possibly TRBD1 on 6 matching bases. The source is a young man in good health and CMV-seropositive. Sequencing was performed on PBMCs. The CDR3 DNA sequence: TGTGCCAGCAGTGCTGACAGGTTAAAAGAGACCCAGTACTTC. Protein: CASSADRLKETQYF.